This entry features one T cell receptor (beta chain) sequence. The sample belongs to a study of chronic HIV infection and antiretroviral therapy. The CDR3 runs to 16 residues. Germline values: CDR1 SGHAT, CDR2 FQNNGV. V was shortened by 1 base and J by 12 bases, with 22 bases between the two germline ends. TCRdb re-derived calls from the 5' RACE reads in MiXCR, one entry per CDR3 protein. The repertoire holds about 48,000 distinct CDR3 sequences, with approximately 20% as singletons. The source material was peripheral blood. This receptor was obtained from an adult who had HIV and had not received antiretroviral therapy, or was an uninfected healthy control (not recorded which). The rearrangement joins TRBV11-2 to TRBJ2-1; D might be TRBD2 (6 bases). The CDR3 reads CASSLVARGTDGGQFF. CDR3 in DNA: TGTGCCAGCAGCTTAGTAGCTCGGGGGACCGATGGGGGGCAGTTCTTC.